This T cell receptor beta chain was obtained from a study of PD-1 blockade in mismatch repair-deficient tumors. Study-level findings and limits: Tumor-resident clones, often absent from pretreatment blood, expanded after pembrolizumab and then contracted.

The CDR3 covers 12 residues. The germline V and J ends were trimmed by 5 bases and 7 bases, with 15 bases remaining between them. The germline CDR1 and CDR2 sequences are GTSNPN and SVGIG (reference sequence). PCR or immunohistochemistry showed mismatch repair deficiency in every enrolled patient. Some clones are missing from TCRdb's copy, which holds only in-frame ones; the method was immunoSEQ multiplex PCR. There are roughly 70,000 clones in the sample; almost 80% occur only once, and about 5% lies in the top ten. Points on this clone: Its matching antigen is unknown.

This chain uses TRBV30 with TRBJ2-7; TRBD1 or TRBD2 may be the D gene (5 bases each). This TCR derives from an adult with mismatch repair-deficient cancer. Sequences were derived from peripheral blood, sampled 2 weeks after starting pembrolizumab. CDR3 loop: CAWELGTGEQYF. CDR3 nucleotides: TGTGCCTGGGAACTAGGGACGGGGGAGCAGTACTTC.